This T cell receptor beta chain was recovered during a study of tumor and adjacent non-tumor tissue in lung cancer. Study as a whole: Histology: 12 adenocarcinoma, a couple of squamous cell carcinoma, 1 small cell lung cancer.

The library came from three nested PCR rounds adapted from ARM-PCR protocols. TCRdb re-derived calls from the multiplex PCR reads in MiXCR, one entry per CDR3 protein. The table shows fewer than 90,000 distinct CDR3 sequences, with 75% to 85% occurring only once. General study findings and limits: Higher tumor TCR diversity was associated with shorter survival. Normal lung showed higher cumulative top 100 clone frequency than tumor. Tumor tissue had significantly higher TCR diversity than normal lung.

The CDR3 spans 15 residues. CDR1 is SGHRS and CDR2 is YFSETQ in the germline V gene. Concerning this clonotype itself: Its target is unknown. One end of the junction varies from germline; a read error may be responsible.

This sample's RNA came from whole unsorted tissue. This non-tumor lung sample came from over 3 cm beyond the tumor edge. This TCR came from a woman aged 50 to 60 with non-small cell lung cancer. The chain employs TRBV5-1 and TRBJ1-5, with 7 bases aligning to TRBD1. Sequences were obtained from distant non-tumor lung tissue. In nucleotides, the CDR3 is TGCCCCAGCAGCCCGGAGACAGGGCGCAATCAGCCCCAGCATTTT. Encoded protein: CPSSPETGRNQPQHF.